The 12 T cell receptor beta chains listed next were all sequenced from one sample in a study of blood T cell repertoires in COVID-19. Clones were read by immunoSEQ multiplex PCR, and TCRdb kept only the in-frame ones, dropping some. The repertoire holds over 85,000 clones, with about 85% as singletons. Specimen: peripheral blood. The receptor set was obtained from a woman of 80 years or more with COVID-19, enrolled during active disease.

The CDR3 loop is CASNQGADTQYF. The CDR3 nucleotides read TGTGCCAGCAACCAGGGGGCAGATACGCAGTATTTT. This chain joins TRBV2 and TRBJ2-3, with TRBD1 matching 7 bases. This CDR3 spans 12 amino acids. Per germline, CDR1 SNHLY and CDR2 FYNNEI. J lost 4 bases, V lost 7 bases, and 2 bases had no gene match.

J is TRBJ2-1 and V is TRBV15; 15 nucleotides agree with TRBD2. Germline loops: CDR1 LNHNV, CDR2 YYDKDF (reference sequence). V trimming: 0 bases; J trimming: 4 bases; junction bases outside the gene matches: 10. The CDR3 extends over 20 amino acids. The DNA for the CDR3 is TGTGCCACCAGCAGAGATGTGTGGACTAGCGGGAGGGCCGTATACAATGAGCAGTTCTTC. It codes for CATSRDVWTSGRAVYNEQFF.

The V gene is TRBV3-1 (or the pseudogene TRBV3-2), the J gene TRBJ1-3; no clear D. V lost 0 bases and J 9 bases, leaving 6 bases between the germline ends. Germline-derived CDR1 and CDR2 are LGHDT and YNNKEL (reference sequence). The CDR3 is made up of 12 amino acids. CDR3 coding DNA: TGTGCCAGCAGCCAAGATGCGGGCACCATATATTTT. Translating gives CASSQDAGTIYF.

CDR3 nucleotide sequence: TGTGCCAGCAGCTTAGCGCAGGGAAGTCAGCCCCAGCATTTT. Amino acids: CASSLAQGSQPQHF. The chain combines TRBV11-2 with TRBJ1-5; D might be TRBD1 (5 bases). This CDR3 contains 14 residues. V was cut by 1 base and J by 6 bases, with 10 bases left in between. CDR1 and CDR2 from the germline V gene are SGHAT and FQNNGV.

The V gene is TRBV19, the J gene TRBJ1-2; no reliable D call. V lost 1 base and J lost 4, with 16 bases in between. Germline V CDR1 and CDR2: LNHDA, SQIVND (reference sequence). The CDR3 is 16 residues long. In DNA, the CDR3 is TGTGCCAGTAGTATAGTTTCGATACTCGATTTCTATGGCTACACCTTC. This translates into CASSIVSILDFYGYTF.

Only a few counts were recorded for this clone. The CDR3 DNA follows: TGTGCTAGTGGTACCGGACAGGGGGCGTCCGGGGAGCTGTTTTTT. This codes for CASGTGQGASGELFF. The chain couples TRBV12-5 to TRBJ2-2, with 11 bases matching TRBD1. The V segment lost 5 bases and the J segment 6 bases; nucleotides outside the gene matches: 5. The germline V gene encodes CDR1 LGHNT and CDR2 FRNRAP. The CDR3 runs 15 residues.

The chain's CDR3 is CASSFTGPTSGITDTQYF. The CDR3 DNA is TGTGCCAGCAGCTTTACGGGCCCGACTAGCGGGATTACAGATACGCAGTATTTT. The chain combines TRBV7-3 with TRBJ2-3; the match to TRBD2 covers 11 bases. The CDR3 consists of 18 residues. CDR1 is SGHTA, CDR2 FQGTGA, per germline. The V segment lost 3 bases and the J segment 3 bases; nucleotides outside the gene matches: 11.

The CDR3 spells CASSYPGTDEAFF. The CDR3 DNA sequence: TGTGCCAGCAGCTACCCCGGGACAGACGAAGCTTTCTTT. The V gene is TRBV7-9, the J gene TRBJ1-1; 7 bases are a match to TRBD1. The CDR3 contains 13 residues. V lost 4 bases, J lost 8 bases, and 7 bases stayed unmatched. Germline CDR1 reads SEHNR; CDR2 reads FQNEAQ (reference sequence).

The chain is built from TRBV5-1 and TRBJ2-1, with TRBD2 identical over 10 bases. CDR1 and CDR2 from the germline V gene are SGHRS and YFSETQ. CDR3 length: 16 residues. J was trimmed by 3 bases and V by 7 bases; bases with no gene match: 10. CDR3 loop: CASSPLLAGDYNEQFF. CDR3 coding DNA: TGCGCCAGCTCCCCCCTCCTAGCGGGAGACTACAATGAGCAGTTCTTC.

The CDR3 loop is CASSSDGGDAWTDTQYF. In nucleotides, the CDR3 is TGTGCCAGCAGTTCAGACGGGGGGGACGCTTGGACAGATACGCAGTATTTT. The rearrangement joins TRBV27 to TRBJ2-3; 8 positions agree with TRBD2. In germline, CDR1 is MNHEY, CDR2 SMNVEV (reference sequence). This CDR3 region has 17 residues. Trimming at V came to 4 bases and at J to 3 bases, leaving 12 bases not matched to a gene.

This clone has a handful of counts. The gene calls are TRBV18 and TRBJ1-6, with TRBD1 identical over 9 bases. The germline V gene has CDR1 KGHSH and CDR2 LQKENI. The CDR3 is 15 residues long. With V trimmed by 0 bases and J by 9 bases, 3 bases remained unmatched. Written as DNA, the CDR3 is TGTGCCAGCTCACCACCGGGACAGGGTCTTTCACCCCTCCACTTT. It is translated as CASSPPGQGLSPLHF.

This chain joins TRBV19 and TRBJ2-2; tentative D call: TRBD1 (6 bases). Germline V lookup: CDR1 LNHDA, CDR2 SQIVND (reference sequence). This CDR3 spans 13 amino acids. V lost 6 bases and J 10 bases, leaving 15 bases between the germline ends. CDR3 sequence reads: CASRTGTIQELFF. In DNA form, the CDR3 reads TGTGCCAGTAGGACCGGGACAATCCAGGAGCTGTTTTTT.